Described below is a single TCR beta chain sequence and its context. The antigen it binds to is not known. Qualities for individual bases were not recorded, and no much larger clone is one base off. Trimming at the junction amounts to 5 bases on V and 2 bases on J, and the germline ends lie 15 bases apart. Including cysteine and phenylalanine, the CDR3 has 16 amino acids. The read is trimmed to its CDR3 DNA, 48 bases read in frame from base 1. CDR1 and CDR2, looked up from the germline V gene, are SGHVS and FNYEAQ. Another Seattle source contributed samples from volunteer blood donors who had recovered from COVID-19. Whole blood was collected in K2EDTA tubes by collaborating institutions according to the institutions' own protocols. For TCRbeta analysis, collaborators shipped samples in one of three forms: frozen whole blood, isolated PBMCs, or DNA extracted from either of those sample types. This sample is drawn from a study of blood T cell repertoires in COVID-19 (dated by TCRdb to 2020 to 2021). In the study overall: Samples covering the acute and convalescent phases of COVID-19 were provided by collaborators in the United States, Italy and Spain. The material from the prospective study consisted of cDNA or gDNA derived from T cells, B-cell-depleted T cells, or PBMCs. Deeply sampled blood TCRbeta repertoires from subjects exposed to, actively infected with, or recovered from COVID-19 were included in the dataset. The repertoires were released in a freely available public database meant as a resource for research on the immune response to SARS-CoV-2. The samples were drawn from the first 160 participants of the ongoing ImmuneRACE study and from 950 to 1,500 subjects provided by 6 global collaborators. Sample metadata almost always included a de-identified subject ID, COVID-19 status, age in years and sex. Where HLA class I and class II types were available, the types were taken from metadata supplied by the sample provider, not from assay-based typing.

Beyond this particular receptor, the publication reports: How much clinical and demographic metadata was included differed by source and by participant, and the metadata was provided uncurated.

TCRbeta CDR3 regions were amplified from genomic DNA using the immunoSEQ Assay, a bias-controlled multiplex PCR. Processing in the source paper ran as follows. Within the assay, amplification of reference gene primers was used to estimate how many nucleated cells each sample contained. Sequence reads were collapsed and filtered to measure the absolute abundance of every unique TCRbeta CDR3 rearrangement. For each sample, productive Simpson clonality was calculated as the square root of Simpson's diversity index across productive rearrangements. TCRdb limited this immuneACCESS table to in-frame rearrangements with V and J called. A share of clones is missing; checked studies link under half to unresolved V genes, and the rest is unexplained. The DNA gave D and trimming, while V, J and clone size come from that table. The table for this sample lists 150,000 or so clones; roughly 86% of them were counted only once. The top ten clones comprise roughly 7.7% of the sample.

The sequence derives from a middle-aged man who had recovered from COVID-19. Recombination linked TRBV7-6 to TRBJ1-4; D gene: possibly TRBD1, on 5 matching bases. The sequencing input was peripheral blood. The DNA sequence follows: TGTGCCAGCAGCACCGGACGGGGGATGACTAATGAAAAACTGTTTTTT. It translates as CASSTGRGMTNEKLFF.